This TCR beta chain came from a study of lung T cells in sarcoidosis with Löfgren's syndrome. Study background: Repertoire analyses centered on Löfgren's syndrome patients. Overall study findings and caveats: TRAV12-1 preferentially paired with TRBV2, with homologous CDR3s.

This clonotype was picked up a small number of times. What it recognizes is unknown. Between the trimmed V and J ends, which lost 5 bases and 0 bases, there was a span of 14 bases. Germline CDR1 is SEHNR and CDR2 is FQNEAQ (reference sequence). The CDR3 contains 15 residues. Each CDR3 protein is one row after TCRdb ran MiXCR on the reads. This sample carries tens of thousands of distinct CDR3 sequences, 21% of them seen once, and the ten largest clones take approximately 2.2%. Sequenced sample: CD4+ T cells from PBMCs. The rearrangement links TRBV7-9 to TRBJ2-7; D unresolved. The receptor was derived from a human donor with sarcoidosis (Löfgren's syndrome or another form), or a control subject (not recorded which). In DNA form, the CDR3 reads TGTGCCAGCAGCCAGCCAGGTGGGGTCTCCTACGAGCAGTACTTC. Protein: CASSQPGGVSYEQYF.